These 22 T cell receptor beta chains were all obtained from the same sample, sequenced in a study of blood T cell repertoires in COVID-19. Assay: immunoSEQ multiplex PCR; the TCRdb copy retains only in-frame clones and omits some. The profile shows approximately 54,000 clones, about 86% of them singletons. The sample consisted of peripheral blood. The receptors shown here come from a man older than 75 with active COVID-19.

The chain recombines TRBV6-1 with TRBJ1-3; TRBD1 agrees at 9 bases. CDR1 is MNHNS, CDR2 SASEGT, per germline. J lost 2 bases, V lost 2 bases, and 1 base had no gene match. This CDR3 is built from 15 residues. The DNA of the CDR3 is TGTGCCAGCAGTGAAAGGACAGGGGCTGGAAACACCATATATTTT. Residues: CASSERTGAGNTIYF.

This clone appeared a single time. The chain uses TRBV6-6 and TRBJ1-1, with 7 nucleotides matching TRBD1. Germline trimming cut 3 bases from V and 3 bases from J; bases unmatched to any gene: 4. The CDR3 length is 14 residues. The germline CDR1 and CDR2 sequences are MNHNY and SVGAGI (reference sequence). The CDR3 bases are TGTGCCAGCAGTTATACCGACAGGGACACTGAAGCTTTCTTT. This encodes CASSYTDRDTEAFF.

The chain is built from TRBV19 and TRBJ2-1; maybe TRBD2 (5 bases). Germline V CDR1 and CDR2: LNHDA, SQIVND (reference sequence). The CDR3 consists of 15 residues. The V end was cut by 8 bases, the J end by 4 bases, with 18 bases between. CDR3 region: CASRGSRAAYNEQFF. The CDR3 DNA sequence: TGTGCCAGTCGAGGCAGTAGAGCGGCTTACAATGAGCAGTTCTTC.

The rearrangement links TRBV10-1 to TRBJ2-7, with 9 bases identical to TRBD2. J gave up 7 bases and V 4 bases, and 14 bases lay outside the gene matches. From germline, CDR1 is WNHNN and CDR2 SYGVQD (reference sequence). The CDR3 runs 16 residues. CDR3 DNA: TGCGCCAGCAGTGTTGACCGGGTAGCGGGAGCTGGAGAGCAGTACTTC. Protein product: CASSVDRVAGAGEQYF.

This chain connects TRBV3-1 (or the pseudogene TRBV3-2) to TRBJ2-3, with 9 positions matching TRBD2. Germline V lookup: CDR1 LGHDT, CDR2 YNNKEL (reference sequence). Trimming removed 1 base from V and 2 bases from J; junction bases left unmatched: 4. The CDR3 consists of 16 residues. Written as DNA, the CDR3 is TGTGCCAGCAGCCAAGCAACTAGCGGGTACACAGATACGCAGTATTTT. Translation: CASSQATSGYTDTQYF.

J is TRBJ1-1 and V is TRBV10-3, with a tentative D call TRBD1 (5 bases). Trimming removed 2 bases at V and 4 bases at J, with 8 bases between. Germline V gene data show CDR1 as ENHRY and CDR2 as SYGVKD. This CDR3 is 13 amino acids long. CDR3 sequence reads: CAISETGSTEAFF. CDR3 nucleotides: TGTGCCATCAGTGAGACAGGTTCCACTGAAGCTTTCTTT.

This clone appeared a few times. The genes are TRBV15 and TRBJ2-5; 9 bases match TRBD1. This CDR3 has 14 amino acids. J gave up 5 bases and V 4 bases, and 5 bases lay outside the gene matches. The germline V gene encodes CDR1 LNHNV and CDR2 YYDKDF (reference sequence). CDR3 in DNA: TGTGCCACCAGCACGACAGGGGGTTCTGAGACCCAGTACTTC. The encoded protein is CATSTTGGSETQYF.

The chain combines TRBV25-1 with TRBJ2-1, with TRBD1 matching 8 bases. The V segment lost 2 bases and the J segment 11 bases; nucleotides outside the gene matches: 8. Germline lookup yields CDR1 MGHDK and CDR2 SYGVNS. The CDR3 contains 14 residues. The CDR3 DNA follows: TGTGCCAGCAGTGAAGTGGGGGCAGGGGGCCAGCAGTTCTTC. Translating it yields CASSEVGAGGQQFF. Full variable domain (rest looked up from reference TRBV25-1 and TRBJ2-1): EADIYQTPRYLVIGTGKKITLECSQTMGHDKMYWYQQDPGMELHLIHYSYGVNSTEKGDLSSESTVSRIRTEHFPLTLESARPSHTSQYLCASSEVGAGGQQFFGPGTRLTVL.

This chain connects TRBV19 to TRBJ2-5; 8 bases fit TRBD1. CDR3 length equals 16 residues. J was trimmed by 5 bases and V by 5 bases; bases with no gene match: 13. Germline CDR1 is LNHDA and CDR2 is SQIVND (reference sequence). The CDR3 sequence is CASSPGGAGGLETQYF. Here the CDR3 DNA reads TGTGCCAGTAGTCCTGGGGGTGCAGGGGGCCTGGAGACCCAGTACTTC.

The V call is TRBV5-1, the J call TRBJ2-3, with 10 nucleotides matching TRBD2. CDR3 length equals 17 residues. Germline values: CDR1 SGHRS, CDR2 YFSETQ. J gave up 3 bases and V 5 bases, and 12 bases lay outside the gene matches. The CDR3 DNA follows: TGCGCCAGCAGACCACAGATAGCGGGAGGCGGGACAGATACGCAGTATTTT. It specifies CASRPQIAGGGTDTQYF.

The chain's CDR3 is CASSTTGAHEQYF. In DNA form, the CDR3 reads TGTGCCAGCAGCACGACAGGGGCCCACGAGCAGTACTTC. The gene calls are TRBV7-6 and TRBJ2-7, with 8 bases matching TRBD1. The CDR3 sequence is 13 residues long. From germline, CDR1 is SGHVS and CDR2 FNYEAQ. V was pared by 5 bases and J by 5 bases, with 5 bases of the junction left unmatched.

The chain joins TRBV7-2 to TRBJ2-5; tentatively, D is TRBD1 (6 bases). This CDR3 region has 14 residues. Trimming pared 5 bases from V and 5 bases from J, leaving 15 bases between. The V gene's germline CDR1 is SGHTA and CDR2 FQGNSA. The CDR3 loop is CASSPSQGQETQYF. The CDR3 DNA reads as TGTGCCAGCAGCCCATCACAGGGTCAGGAGACCCAGTACTTC.

The J gene is TRBJ2-5, the V gene TRBV19; 8 positions match TRBD1. The CDR3 contains 18 residues. The germline gives CDR1 LNHDA, CDR2 SQIVND (reference sequence). Trimming removed 4 bases from V and 5 bases from J; junction bases left unmatched: 18. CDR3 residues: CASSRLLGTGSSQETQYF. The CDR3 DNA reads TGTGCCAGTAGTAGGTTACTCGGGACAGGTAGTTCGCAGGAGACCCAGTACTTC.

The chain is built from TRBV9 and TRBJ2-7; 9 bases line up with TRBD2. V was pared by 5 bases and J by 0 bases, with 3 bases of the junction left unmatched. CDR1 SGDLS and CDR2 YYNGEE come from the germline V gene. The CDR3 has 14 residues. The CDR3 loop reads CASSIAGDSYEQYF. CDR3 coding DNA: TGTGCCAGCAGTATAGCGGGAGACTCCTACGAGCAGTACTTC.

The chain links TRBV24-1 to TRBJ1-2; D gene uncertain. V lost 3 bases and J 3 bases, leaving 10 bases between the germline ends. Germline CDR1 is KGHDR and CDR2 is SFDVKD. The CDR3 is made up of 14 amino acids. As DNA, the CDR3 is TGTGCCACCAGTGATCCCCGACGGGACTATGGCTACACCTTC. Encoded protein: CATSDPRRDYGYTF.

The rearrangement links TRBV28 to TRBJ2-1, with TRBD1 matching over 8 bases. This CDR3 comprises 14 residues. With V trimmed by 6 bases and J by 9 bases, 10 bases remained unmatched. CDR1 MDHEN and CDR2 SYDVKM come from the germline V gene. CDR3 sequence reads: CASRRGQGAFEQFF. The DNA of the CDR3 is TGTGCCAGCAGACGGGGGCAGGGGGCTTTTGAGCAGTTCTTC.

The rearrangement links TRBV3-1 (or the pseudogene TRBV3-2) to TRBJ2-3; no definite D call. CDR3 size: 13 residues. CDR1 and CDR2 (germline): LGHDT, YNNKEL (reference sequence). V gave up 6 bases and J gave up 0 bases, with 7 bases separating them. CDR3 protein: CASSEPSTDTQYF. CDR3 nucleotide sequence: TGTGCCAGCAGTGAGCCTAGCACAGATACGCAGTATTTT.

This chain uses TRBV2 with TRBJ2-1; the match to TRBD2 covers 10 bases. V trimming: 6 bases; J trimming: 4 bases; junction bases outside the gene matches: 9. The length of the CDR3 is 16 residues. Germline values: CDR1 SNHLY, CDR2 FYNNEI. DNA for the CDR3: TGTGCCAGCAGGGCTAGCGGGAGAACGTATTACAATGAGCAGTTCTTC. This translates into CASRASGRTYYNEQFF. Drawing the rest from reference TRBV2 and TRBJ2-1, the complete variable domain is EPEVTQTPSHQVTQMGQEVILRCVPISNHLYFYWYRQILGQKVEFLVSFYNNEISEKSEIFDDQFSVERPDGSNFTLKIRSTKLEDSAMYFCASRASGRTYYNEQFFGPGTRLTVL.

This rearrangement joins TRBV18 to TRBJ2-1, with 7 positions matching TRBD2. This CDR3 has 16 amino acids. Germline V gene sequence: CDR1 KGHSH, CDR2 LQKENI. V shed 0 bases and J 6 bases; nucleotides not matched to a gene: 8. CDR3 region: CASSPPSGTTINEQFF. Here the CDR3 DNA reads TGTGCCAGCTCACCACCAAGCGGGACTACAATCAATGAGCAGTTCTTC.

This sequence joins TRBV5-8 and TRBJ1-5; weak D call: TRBD1 (6 bases). The germline CDR1 and CDR2 sequences are SGHTS and YDEGEE. The CDR3 runs to 20 residues. The V and J ends lost 0 bases and 6 bases respectively, with 28 bases between them. CDR3 bases: TGTGCCAGCAGCTTGGAGAGGGGGTTCGTCGATGGGGCCCAAAGTCAGCCCCAGCATTTT. It translates to CASSLERGFVDGAQSQPQHF.

CDR3 DNA sequence: TGTGCCAGCGCATCCCTACCGAACACTGAAGCTTTCTTT. This translates into CASASLPNTEAFF. This chain uses TRBV12-3 or TRBV12-4 with TRBJ1-1, with D unclear. V dropped 8 bases and J dropped 1 base, with 11 bases sitting between them. The CDR3 covers 13 residues.

This clone was counted a few times. This rearrangement joins TRBV27 to TRBJ1-6; unclear D gene. In germline, CDR1 is MNHEY, CDR2 SMNVEV (reference sequence). V was clipped by 7 bases and J by 8 bases, with 9 bases between them. This CDR3 has 12 amino acids. CDR3 nucleotide sequence: TGTGCCAGCAACGCCCCGGATTCACCCCTCCACTTT. Encoded protein: CASNAPDSPLHF.